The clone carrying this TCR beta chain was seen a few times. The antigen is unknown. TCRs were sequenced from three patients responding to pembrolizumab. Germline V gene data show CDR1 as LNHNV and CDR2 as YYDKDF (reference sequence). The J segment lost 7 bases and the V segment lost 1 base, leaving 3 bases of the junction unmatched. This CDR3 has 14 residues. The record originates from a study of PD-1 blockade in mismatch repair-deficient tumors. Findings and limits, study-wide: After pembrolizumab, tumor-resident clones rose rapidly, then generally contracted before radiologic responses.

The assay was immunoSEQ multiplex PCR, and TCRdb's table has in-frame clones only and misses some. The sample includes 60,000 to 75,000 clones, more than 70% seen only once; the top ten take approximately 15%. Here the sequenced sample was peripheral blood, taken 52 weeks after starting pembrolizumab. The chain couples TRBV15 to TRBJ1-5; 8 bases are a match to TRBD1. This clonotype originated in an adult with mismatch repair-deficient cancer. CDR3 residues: CATSRGTGSQPQHF. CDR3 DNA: TGTGCCACCAGCAGAGGGACAGGGTCCCAGCCCCAGCATTTT.